The 22 T cell receptor beta chains presented below share a single source sample, sequenced in a study of blood T cell repertoires in COVID-19. Method: immunoSEQ multiplex PCR; TCRdb's copy keeps in-frame clones and lacks some. The sample carries about 400,000 clones, roughly 86% recorded once. Specimen: PBMCs or T cells enriched from blood (not recorded which). Receptor source: a woman aged 40-49 years with acute COVID-19.

The chain employs TRBV5-1 and TRBJ1-1; 7 bases are a match to TRBD1. V lost 4 bases, J lost 2 bases, and 8 bases stayed unmatched. CDR3 size: 15 residues. Germline lookup yields CDR1 SGHRS and CDR2 YFSETQ. CDR3 protein: CASSGRGTANTEAFF. The DNA of the CDR3 is TGCGCCAGCAGCGGACGTGGGACAGCCAACACTGAAGCTTTCTTT.

The chain employs TRBV5-6 and TRBJ1-6; no clear D. With 1 base removed from V and 0 bases from J, the gap between germline ends came to 8 bases. Germline CDR1 is SGHDT and CDR2 is YYEEEE. The CDR3 has 16 residues. CDR3 bases: TGTGCCAGCAGCTTGTACGTCAGCTCCTATAATTCACCCCTCCACTTT. Amino acid sequence: CASSLYVSSYNSPLHF.

V is TRBV29-1 and J is TRBJ1-2, with D unresolved. The CDR3 is 11 residues long. Germline CDR1 SQVTM, CDR2 ANQGSEA. Trimming removed 3 bases at V and 8 bases at J, with 10 bases between. The CDR3, as DNA: TGCAGCGTTGATTTTCCTAGGGGCTACACCTTC. Translating it yields CSVDFPRGYTF.

In its sample, this clone was seen once. The rearrangement links TRBV7-9 to TRBJ2-7; TRBD1 matches 10 bases. The V and J ends lost 1 base and 6 bases, in that order; junction bases with no gene match: 6. The CDR3 is 15 amino acids. Germline-derived CDR1 and CDR2 are SEHNR and FQNEAQ (reference sequence). CDR3 DNA: TGTGCCAGCAGCTTAGAGACAGGGGGCGTGTCCGAGCAGTACTTC. This codes for CASSLETGGVSEQYF.

The genes are TRBV7-9 and TRBJ2-2; TRBD2 is a possible D gene (5 bases). CDR3 length equals 15 residues. From germline, CDR1 is SEHNR and CDR2 FQNEAQ (reference sequence). The germline V and J ends were trimmed by 5 bases and 6 bases, with 16 bases remaining between them. CDR3 protein: CASSPSSPVPGELFF. The CDR3 DNA follows: TGTGCCAGCAGCCCGTCTAGCCCGGTTCCCGGGGAGCTGTTTTTT. Full variable domain (rest looked up from reference TRBV7-9 and TRBJ2-2): DTGVSQNPRHKITKRGQNVTFRCDPISEHNRLYWYRQTLGQGPEFLTYFQNEAQLEKSRLLSDRFSAERPKGSFSTLEIQRTEQGDSAMYLCASSPSSPVPGELFFGEGSRLTVL.

This rearrangement joins TRBV5-4 to TRBJ2-2; no firm D call. The CDR3 consists of 14 residues. Germline CDR1 and CDR2: SGHNT and YYREEE (reference sequence). The germline V and J ends were trimmed by 1 base and 5 bases, with 9 bases remaining between them. Here the CDR3 reads CASSLPKRTGELFF. The CDR3 DNA sequence: TGTGCCAGCAGCTTGCCTAAGCGTACCGGGGAGCTGTTTTTT.

This clone was detected a few times. The chain has TRBV2 and TRBJ2-5; no clear D gene. Trimming removed 4 bases from V and 2 bases from J, with 14 bases in between. Germline V gene data show CDR1 as SNHLY and CDR2 as FYNNEI. The CDR3 covers 15 residues. The CDR3: CASSVFGFTQETQYF. In DNA form, the CDR3 reads TGTGCCAGCAGTGTTTTCGGGTTCACTCAAGAGACCCAGTACTTC. The full variable domain, rest sourced from reference TRBV2 and TRBJ2-5, is EPEVTQTPSHQVTQMGQEVILRCVPISNHLYFYWYRQILGQKVEFLVSFYNNEISEKSEIFDDQFSVERPDGSNFTLKIRSTKLEDSAMYFCASSVFGFTQETQYFGPGTRLLVL.

This clone was recorded a few times. The J gene is TRBJ1-4, the V gene TRBV7-9; D unresolved. The germline V gene encodes CDR1 SEHNR and CDR2 FQNEAQ (reference sequence). The V and J ends lost 1 base and 5 bases respectively, with 5 bases between them. The CDR3 loop spans 13 amino acids. The CDR3 nucleotides read TGTGCCAGCAGCTTAGGAGAGAATGAAAAACTGTTTTTT. This codes for CASSLGENEKLFF.

The CDR3 region is CATRQGDGYTF. CDR3 nucleotides: TGTGCCACCAGACAGGGCGATGGCTACACCTTC. V is TRBV12-3 or TRBV12-4 and J is TRBJ1-2; 7 bases line up with TRBD1. After removal of 10 bases from V and 6 bases from J, the junction contained 5 bases not matched to a gene. The CDR3 consists of 11 residues.

The V gene is TRBV6-4, the J gene TRBJ2-3, with TRBD2 matching 8 bases. The CDR3 runs 16 residues. With 4 bases clipped from V and 6 bases from J, the junction kept 12 bases outside the gene matches. CDR1 is MRHNA and CDR2 is SNTAGT in the germline V gene. The CDR3 DNA follows: TGTGCCAGCAGTGTGGCGGGACTAGGGCCCTGGGATACGCAGTATTTT. Residues: CASSVAGLGPWDTQYF.

The V and J genes are TRBV11-2 and TRBJ1-3; unclear D gene. Germline CDR1 reads SGHAT; CDR2 reads FQNNGV. The CDR3 covers 17 residues. Trimming stripped 5 bases from V and 3 bases from J, with 20 bases between. CDR3 DNA sequence: TGTGCCAGCAGCGAAGGAGGTTTTGGGCGGAGTGGAAACACCATATATTTT. It translates to CASSEGGFGRSGNTIYF.

The chain links TRBV19 to TRBJ1-2, with 7 bases that match TRBD1. CDR1 LNHDA and CDR2 SQIVND come from the germline V gene (reference sequence). The CDR3 is made up of 15 amino acids. V shed 8 bases, J shed 4 bases, and the junction held 13 bases outside the gene matches. DNA of the CDR3: TGTGCCAGTTCCATAGGGGGCCAAAACTTCTATGGCTACACCTTC. Protein: CASSIGGQNFYGYTF.

This clone was recorded a few times. The V and J genes are TRBV19 and TRBJ1-1; D may be TRBD1 (6 bases). In germline, CDR1 is LNHDA, CDR2 SQIVND (reference sequence). CDR3 length: 13 amino acids. Trimming cost V 5 bases and J 3 bases, with 10 bases left between them. The DNA of the CDR3 is TGTGCCAGTAGTCAGTCAGGGGACACTGAAGCTTTCTTT. Its translation: CASSQSGDTEAFF.

The gene calls are TRBV27 and TRBJ1-1, with unresolved D. Germline V CDR1 and CDR2: MNHEY, SMNVEV (reference sequence). CDR3 length: 14 amino acids. Trimming removed 4 bases from V and 1 base from J, with 10 bases in between. CDR3 loop: CASSSSLRNTEAFF. CDR3 nucleotides: TGTGCCAGCAGTTCCTCATTGCGGAACACTGAAGCTTTCTTT.

V gene TRBV2 combines with J gene TRBJ1-5; D possibly corresponds to TRBD1 (5 bases). The V gene's germline CDR1 is SNHLY and CDR2 FYNNEI. There are 14 residues in the CDR3. Deletions cut 6 bases from V and 5 bases from J, with 14 bases between. The DNA for the CDR3 is TGTGCCAGCAGGCTGGACATTTTTGATCAGCCCCAGCATTTT. As protein: CASRLDIFDQPQHF.

The rearrangement links TRBV4-1 to TRBJ1-2; the D is unclear. The CDR3 has 15 amino acids. Germline CDR1 is MGHRA and CDR2 is YSYEKL. V lost 2 bases, J lost 2 bases, and 12 bases lay in between. CDR3 bases: TGCGCCAGCAGCCAAATGACCCGAGCGAACTATGGCTACACCTTC. Amino acids: CASSQMTRANYGYTF.

The chain is built from TRBV29-1 and TRBJ1-1, with D unresolved. Trimming removed 6 bases from V and 4 bases from J, with 12 bases in between. Looked up from germline, CDR1 is SQVTM and CDR2 is ANQGSEA. The CDR3 runs 12 residues. CDR3 sequence: CSVQDGGTEAFF. In DNA, the CDR3 is TGCAGCGTCCAGGACGGAGGCACTGAAGCTTTCTTT.

About this clone itself: Within the sample, other DNA sequences also encode this same CDR3. CDR3 sequence (DNA): TGTGCCAGCAGTTTGAGTCTGGACACTGAAGCTTTCTTT. Translated: CASSLSLDTEAFF. The genes are TRBV27 and TRBJ1-1; D not certain. In germline, CDR1 is MNHEY, CDR2 SMNVEV (reference sequence). The CDR3 has 13 residues. With 3 bases removed from V and 3 bases from J, the gap between germline ends came to 8 bases.

The rearrangement uses TRBV30 and TRBJ1-1; D possibly corresponds to TRBD1 (6 bases). The CDR3 spans 14 residues. CDR1 is GTSNPN, CDR2 SVGIG, per germline (reference sequence). The V end was cut by 0 bases, the J end by 1 base, with 9 bases between. The CDR3 protein is CAWSVEQGNTEAFF. CDR3 bases: TGTGCCTGGAGTGTGGAACAGGGGAACACTGAAGCTTTCTTT.

The J gene is TRBJ1-5, the V gene TRBV12-3 or TRBV12-4; maybe TRBD1 (6 bases). The CDR3 covers 13 residues. V was shortened by 6 bases and J by 6 bases, with 12 bases between the two germline ends. The CDR3 spells CASSRQGFQPQHF. In DNA, the CDR3 is TGTGCCAGCAGCCGGCAGGGGTTTCAGCCCCAGCATTTT.

The rearrangement links TRBV9 to TRBJ2-7; 7 bases are shared with TRBD1. This CDR3 comprises 15 residues. Germline-derived CDR1 and CDR2 are SGDLS and YYNGEE. Germline trimming cut 3 bases from V and 6 bases from J; bases unmatched to any gene: 12. CDR3 protein: CASSAWGGQVSEQYF. The DNA for the CDR3 is TGTGCCAGCAGCGCCTGGGGTGGACAGGTCAGCGAGCAGTACTTC.

About this clone itself: This sample includes further DNA sequences coding for the same CDR3. The rearrangement links TRBV6-5 to TRBJ1-5; no definite D call. The CDR3 spans 13 residues. Trimming shortened V by 0 bases and J by 7 bases, and 7 bases separated the two germline ends. Looked up from germline, CDR1 is MNHEY and CDR2 is SVGAGI. CDR3 sequence reads: CASSYSTGQPQHF. The CDR3 nucleotides are TGTGCCAGCAGTTACTCGACGGGACAGCCCCAGCATTTT.